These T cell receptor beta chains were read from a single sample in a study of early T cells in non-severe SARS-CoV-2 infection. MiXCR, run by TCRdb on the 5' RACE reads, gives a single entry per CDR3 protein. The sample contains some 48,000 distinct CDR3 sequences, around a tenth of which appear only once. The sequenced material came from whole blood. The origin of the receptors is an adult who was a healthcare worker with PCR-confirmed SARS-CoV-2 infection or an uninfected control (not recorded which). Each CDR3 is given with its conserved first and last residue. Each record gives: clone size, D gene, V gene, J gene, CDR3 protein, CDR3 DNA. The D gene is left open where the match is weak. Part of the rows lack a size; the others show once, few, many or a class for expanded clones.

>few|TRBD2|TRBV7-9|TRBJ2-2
CASSSGTSGNTGELFF
TGTGCCAGCAGCTCCGGGACTAGCGGGAACACCGGGGAGCTGTTTTTT
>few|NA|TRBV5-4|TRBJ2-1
CASSSKRGDFHNEQFF
TGTGCCAGCAGCTCGAAAAGGGGGGACTTCCACAATGAGCAGTTCTTC
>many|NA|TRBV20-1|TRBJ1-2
CSARGLDRLNYGYTF
TGCAGTGCTAGAGGTCTAGATCGATTGAACTATGGCTACACCTTC
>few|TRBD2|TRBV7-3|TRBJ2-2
CASSSRAGGAGELFF
TGTGCCAGCAGCTCCCGAGCGGGAGGGGCCGGGGAGCTGTTTTTT
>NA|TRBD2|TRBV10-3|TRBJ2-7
CAISLTSSGGFYEQYF
TGTGCCATCAGCCTCACCTCTAGCGGGGGTTTCTACGAGCAGTACTTC
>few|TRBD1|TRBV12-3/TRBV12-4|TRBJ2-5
CASSSTGSRETQYF
TGTGCCAGCAGTTCGACAGGGTCCCGAGAGACCCAGTACTTC
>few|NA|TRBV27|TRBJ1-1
CASSSGTEAFF
TGTGCCAGCAGTTCGGGCACTGAAGCTTTCTTT
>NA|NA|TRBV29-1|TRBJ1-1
CSVEASARRAEAFF
TGCAGCGTTGAAGCTTCTGCCAGACGTGCTGAAGCTTTCTTT
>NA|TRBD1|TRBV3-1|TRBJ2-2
CASSPRTGLTGELFF
TGTGCCAGCAGCCCCCGGACAGGGCTGACCGGGGAGCTGTTTTTT
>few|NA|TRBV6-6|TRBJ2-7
CASSYSSRVVRSYEQYF
TGTGCCAGCAGTTACTCTTCCAGGGTGGTACGGTCCTACGAGCAGTACTTC
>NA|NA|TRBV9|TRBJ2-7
CASSVSGATYEQYF
TGTGCCAGCAGCGTATCAGGGGCTACCTACGAGCAGTACTTC
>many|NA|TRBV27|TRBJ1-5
CASSPWAGDNQPQHF
TGTGCCAGCAGTCCCTGGGCAGGGGACAATCAGCCCCAGCATTTT
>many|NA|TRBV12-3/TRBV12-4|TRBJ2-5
CASSNGGEETQYF
TGTGCCAGCAGTAACGGCGGGGAAGAGACCCAGTACTTC
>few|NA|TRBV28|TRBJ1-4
CASSLGVTNEKLFF
TGTGCCAGCAGTTTAGGGGTAACTAATGAAAAACTGTTTTTT
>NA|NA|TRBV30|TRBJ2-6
CAWSVEPLGANVLTF
TGTGCCTGGAGTGTCGAGCCCCTGGGGGCCAACGTCCTGACTTTC
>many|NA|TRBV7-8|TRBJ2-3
CATSAGAASTDTQYF
TGTGCCACCTCCGCCGGGGCGGCAAGCACAGATACGCAGTATTTT
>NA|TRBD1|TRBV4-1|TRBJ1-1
CASRLGQGGTEAFF
TGCGCCAGCAGGTTAGGGCAGGGGGGAACTGAAGCTTTCTTT
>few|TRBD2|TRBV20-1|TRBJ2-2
CSASGSYGELFF
TGCAGTGCCAGCGGGAGTTACGGGGAGCTGTTTTTT
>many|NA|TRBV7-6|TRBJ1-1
CASSSTGMNTEAFF
TGTGCCAGCAGCTCGACAGGCATGAACACTGAAGCTTTCTTT
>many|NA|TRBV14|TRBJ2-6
CASSQDRSGANVLTF
TGTGCCAGCAGCCAAGATCGGTCTGGGGCCAACGTCCTGACTTTC
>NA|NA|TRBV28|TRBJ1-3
CASSFPGGPSGNTIYF
TGTGCCAGCAGTTTCCCTGGGGGCCCCTCTGGAAACACCATATATTTT
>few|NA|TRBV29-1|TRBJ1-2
CSVEFDYGYTF
TGCAGCGTTGAATTTGACTATGGCTACACCTTC
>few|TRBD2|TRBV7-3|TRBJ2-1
CASSLTHSGRANNEQFF
TGTGCCAGCAGCTTAACTCATAGCGGGAGGGCCAATAATGAGCAGTTCTTC
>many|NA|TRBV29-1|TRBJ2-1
CSVGKYNNEQFF
TGCAGCGTTGGGAAGTATAACAATGAGCAGTTCTTC
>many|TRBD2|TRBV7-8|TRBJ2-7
CASRLGGLAGYEQYF
TGTGCCAGCAGGTTAGGCGGACTAGCGGGCTACGAGCAGTACTTC
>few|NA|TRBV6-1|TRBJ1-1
CASTPEGRVEAFF
TGTGCCAGCACTCCTGAGGGCCGGGTTGAAGCTTTCTTT
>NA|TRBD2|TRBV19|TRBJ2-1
CASSIALGAGTYNEQFF
TGTGCCAGTAGTATAGCTTTAGGAGCGGGAACGTACAATGAGCAGTTCTTC
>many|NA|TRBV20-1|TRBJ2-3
CSARPRGATDTQYF
TGCAGTGCTAGGCCCCGGGGCGCAACAGATACGCAGTATTTT
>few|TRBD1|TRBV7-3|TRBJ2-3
CASSFQGGGDTQYF
TGTGCCAGCAGCTTTCAAGGGGGCGGAGATACGCAGTATTTT
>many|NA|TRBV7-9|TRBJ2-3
CASSFHGESLTDTQYF
TGTGCCAGCAGCTTCCACGGGGAAAGCCTCACAGATACGCAGTATTTT
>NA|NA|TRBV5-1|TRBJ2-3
CASSFLASTDTQYF
TGCGCCAGCAGCTTTCTAGCCTCCACAGATACGCAGTATTTT
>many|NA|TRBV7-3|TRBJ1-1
CASSLISGPNTEAFF
TGTGCCAGCAGCTTAATATCGGGGCCGAACACTGAAGCTTTCTTT
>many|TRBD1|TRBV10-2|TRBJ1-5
CASSEGRDRVNQPQHF
TGCGCCAGCAGTGAGGGCCGGGACAGGGTCAATCAGCCCCAGCATTTT
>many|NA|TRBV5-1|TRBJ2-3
CASSLSGTQVDTQYF
TGCGCCAGCAGCTTATCTGGGACCCAAGTTGATACGCAGTATTTT
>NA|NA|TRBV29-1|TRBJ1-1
CSVGEGNTEAFF
TGCAGCGTTGGGGAGGGGAACACTGAAGCTTTCTTT
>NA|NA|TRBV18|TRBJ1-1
CASSPRKKLNTEAFF
TGTGCCAGCTCACCACGGAAGAAGTTGAACACTGAAGCTTTCTTT
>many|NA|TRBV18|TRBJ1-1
CASSPGPNTEAFF
TGTGCCAGCTCACCGGGTCCAAACACTGAAGCTTTCTTT
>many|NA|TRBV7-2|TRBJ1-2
CASSLEGPGYTF
TGTGCCAGCAGCTTAGAAGGACCTGGCTACACCTTC
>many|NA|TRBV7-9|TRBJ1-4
CASSFQINEKLFF
TGTGCCAGCAGCTTCCAGATTAATGAAAAACTGTTTTTT
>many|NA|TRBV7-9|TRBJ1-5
CASSRGSNQPQHF
TGTGCCAGCAGCAGGGGCAGCAATCAGCCCCAGCATTTT
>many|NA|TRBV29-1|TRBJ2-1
CSVAGRKEQFF
TGCAGCGTTGCGGGTCGGAAGGAGCAGTTCTTC
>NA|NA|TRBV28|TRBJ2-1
CASKRTAEQFF
TGTGCCAGCAAGAGGACTGCTGAGCAGTTCTTC
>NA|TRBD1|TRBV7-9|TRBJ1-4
CASSSDRGPEKLFF
TGTGCCAGCAGCTCGGACAGGGGTCCTGAAAAACTGTTTTTT
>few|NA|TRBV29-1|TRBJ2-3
CSVEVFGDLANTQYF
TGCAGCGTTGAAGTTTTTGGTGACCTAGCTAATACGCAGTATTTT
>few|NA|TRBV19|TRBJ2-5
CASRLEETQYF
TGTGCCAGTAGACTAGAAGAGACCCAGTACTTC
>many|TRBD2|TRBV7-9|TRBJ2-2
CASSLPSGAGVGTGELFF
TGTGCCAGCAGCTTACCTTCGGGAGCGGGAGTTGGCACCGGGGAGCTGTTTTTT
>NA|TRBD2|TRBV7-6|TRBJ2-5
CASSLGLAGEETQYF
TGTGCCAGCAGCTTAGGACTAGCGGGAGAAGAGACCCAGTACTTC
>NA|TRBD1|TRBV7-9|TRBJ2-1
CASSLRGTDNEQFF
TGTGCCAGCAGCTTGAGAGGGACAGACAATGAGCAGTTCTTC
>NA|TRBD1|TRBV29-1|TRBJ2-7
CSVDPPDRDSYEQYF
TGCAGCGTTGATCCTCCGGACAGGGACTCCTACGAGCAGTACTTC
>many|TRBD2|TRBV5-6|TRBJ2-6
CASSTGLVGSGANVLTF
TGTGCCAGCAGCACCGGACTAGTTGGATCTGGGGCCAACGTCCTGACTTTC
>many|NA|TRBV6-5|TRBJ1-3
CASSLPAGNTIYF
TGTGCCAGCAGCTTACCGGCTGGAAACACCATATATTTT
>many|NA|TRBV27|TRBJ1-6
CASRVMGNSPLHF
TGTGCCAGCAGGGTCATGGGGAATTCACCCCTCCACTTT
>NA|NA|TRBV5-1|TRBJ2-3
CASSETGDTQYF
TGCGCCAGCAGTGAGACTGGAGATACGCAGTATTTT
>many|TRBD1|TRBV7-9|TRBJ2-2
CASTGTGPGELFF
TGTGCCAGCACCGGGACAGGGCCCGGGGAGCTGTTTTTT
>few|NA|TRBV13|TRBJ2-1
CASSLTGVGEQFF
TGTGCCAGCAGCTTAACGGGAGTCGGTGAGCAGTTCTTC
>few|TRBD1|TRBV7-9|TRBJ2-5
CASTPHWDRGETQYF
TGTGCCAGCACCCCTCATTGGGACAGGGGAGAGACCCAGTACTTC
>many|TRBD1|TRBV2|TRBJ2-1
CASRRQGALDNEQFF
TGTGCCAGCAGGAGACAGGGGGCCTTAGACAATGAGCAGTTCTTC